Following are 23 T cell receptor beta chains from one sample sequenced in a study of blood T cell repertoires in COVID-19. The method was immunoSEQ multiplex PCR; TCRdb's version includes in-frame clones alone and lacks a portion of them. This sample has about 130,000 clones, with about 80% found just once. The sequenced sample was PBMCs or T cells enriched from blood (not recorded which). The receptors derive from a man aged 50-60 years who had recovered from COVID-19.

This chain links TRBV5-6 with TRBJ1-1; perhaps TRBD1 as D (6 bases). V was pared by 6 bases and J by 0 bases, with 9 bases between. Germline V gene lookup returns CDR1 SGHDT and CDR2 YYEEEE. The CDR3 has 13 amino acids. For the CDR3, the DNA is TGTGCCAGCACGGGACAAGTGAACACTGAAGCTTTCTTT. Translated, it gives CASTGQVNTEAFF.

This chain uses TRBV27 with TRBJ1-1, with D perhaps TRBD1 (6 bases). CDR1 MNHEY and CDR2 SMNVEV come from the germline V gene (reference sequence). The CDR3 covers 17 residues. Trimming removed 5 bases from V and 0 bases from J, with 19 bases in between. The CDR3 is CASSLTPPTGLNTEAFF. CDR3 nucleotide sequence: TGTGCCAGCAGTCTAACTCCCCCGACAGGACTGAACACTGAAGCTTTCTTT.

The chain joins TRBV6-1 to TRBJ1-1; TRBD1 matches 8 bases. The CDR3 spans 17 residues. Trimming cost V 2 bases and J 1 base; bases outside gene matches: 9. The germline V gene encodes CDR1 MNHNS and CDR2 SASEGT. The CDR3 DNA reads TGTGCCAGCAGTGAACTAGGGACAGGAGGAGGGAACACTGAAGCTTTCTTT. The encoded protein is CASSELGTGGGNTEAFF.

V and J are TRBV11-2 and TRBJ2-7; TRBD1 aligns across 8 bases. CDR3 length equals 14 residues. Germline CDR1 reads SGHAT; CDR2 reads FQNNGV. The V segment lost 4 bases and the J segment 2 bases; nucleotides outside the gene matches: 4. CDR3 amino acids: CASSSTGVAYEQYF. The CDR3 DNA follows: TGTGCCAGCAGCTCGACAGGGGTAGCCTACGAGCAGTACTTC.

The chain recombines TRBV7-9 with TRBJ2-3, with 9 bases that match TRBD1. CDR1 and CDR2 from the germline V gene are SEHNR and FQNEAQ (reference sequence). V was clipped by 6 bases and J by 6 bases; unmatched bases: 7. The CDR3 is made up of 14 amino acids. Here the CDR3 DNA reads TGTGCCAGCAGGCCACAGGGGGCTCGGGATACGCAGTATTTT. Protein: CASRPQGARDTQYF.

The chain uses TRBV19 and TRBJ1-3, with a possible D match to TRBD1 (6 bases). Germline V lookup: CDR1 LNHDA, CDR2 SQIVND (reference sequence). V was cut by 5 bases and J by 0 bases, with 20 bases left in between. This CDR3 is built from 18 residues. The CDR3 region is CASSLTPGTHSSGNTIYF. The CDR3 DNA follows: TGTGCCAGTAGTCTCACCCCCGGGACACACAGCTCTGGAAACACCATATATTTT.

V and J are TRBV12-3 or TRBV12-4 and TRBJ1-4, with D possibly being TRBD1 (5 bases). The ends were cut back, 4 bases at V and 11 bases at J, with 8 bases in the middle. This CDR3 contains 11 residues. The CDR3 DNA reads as TGTGCCAGCAGTTCCCAGGGCAAACTGTTTTTT. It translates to CASSSQGKLFF.

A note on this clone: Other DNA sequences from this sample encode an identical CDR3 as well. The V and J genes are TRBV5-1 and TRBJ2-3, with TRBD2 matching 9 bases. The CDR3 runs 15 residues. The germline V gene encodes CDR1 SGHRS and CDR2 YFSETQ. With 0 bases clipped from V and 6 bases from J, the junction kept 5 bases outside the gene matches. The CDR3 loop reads CASSLAAGGPDTQYF. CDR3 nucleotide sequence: TGCGCCAGCAGCTTGGCCGCGGGGGGGCCGGATACGCAGTATTTT.

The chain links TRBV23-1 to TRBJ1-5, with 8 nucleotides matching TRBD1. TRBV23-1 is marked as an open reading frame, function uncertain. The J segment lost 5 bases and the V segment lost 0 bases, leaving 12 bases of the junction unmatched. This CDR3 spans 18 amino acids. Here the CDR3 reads CASSQSDRGLHRYQPQHF. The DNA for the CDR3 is TGCGCCAGCAGTCAATCCGACAGGGGTCTACATCGATATCAGCCCCAGCATTTT.

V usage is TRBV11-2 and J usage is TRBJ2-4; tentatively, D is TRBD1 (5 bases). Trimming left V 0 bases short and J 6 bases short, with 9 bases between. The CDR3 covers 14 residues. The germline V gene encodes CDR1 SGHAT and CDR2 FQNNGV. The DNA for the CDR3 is TGTGCCAGCAGCTTAGACAGGGCCCGAAACATTCAGTACTTC. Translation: CASSLDRARNIQYF.

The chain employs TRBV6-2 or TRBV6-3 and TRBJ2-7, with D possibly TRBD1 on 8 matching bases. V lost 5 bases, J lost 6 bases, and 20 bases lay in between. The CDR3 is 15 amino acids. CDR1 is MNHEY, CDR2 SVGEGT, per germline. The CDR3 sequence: CASSQRTGRASEQYF. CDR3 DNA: TGTGCCAGCAGTCAGCGGACAGGGAGGGCCTCCGAGCAGTACTTC.

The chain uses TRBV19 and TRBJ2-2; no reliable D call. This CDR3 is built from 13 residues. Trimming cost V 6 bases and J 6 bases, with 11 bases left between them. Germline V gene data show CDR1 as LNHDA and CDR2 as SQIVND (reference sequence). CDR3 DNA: TGTGCCAGTAGCCGTTTGAGTCCCGGGGAGCTGTTTTTT. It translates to CASSRLSPGELFF.

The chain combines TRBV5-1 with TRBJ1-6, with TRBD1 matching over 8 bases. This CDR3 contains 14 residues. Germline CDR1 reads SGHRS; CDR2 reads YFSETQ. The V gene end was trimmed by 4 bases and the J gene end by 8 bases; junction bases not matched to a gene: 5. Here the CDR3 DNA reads TGCGCCAGCAGCCCTGGACAGGGCTATTCACCCCTCCACTTT. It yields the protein CASSPGQGYSPLHF. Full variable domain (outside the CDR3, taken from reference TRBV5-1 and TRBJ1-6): KAGVTQTPRYLIKTRGQQVTLSCSPISGHRSVSWYQQTPGQGLQFLFEYFSETQRNKGNFPGRFSGRQFSNSRSEMNVSTLELGDSALYLCASSPGQGYSPLHFGNGTRLTVT.

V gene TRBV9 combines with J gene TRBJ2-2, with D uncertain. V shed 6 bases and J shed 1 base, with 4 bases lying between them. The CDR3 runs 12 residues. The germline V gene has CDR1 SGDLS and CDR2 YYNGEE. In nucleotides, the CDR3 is TGTGCCAGCACTAAGAACACCGGGGAGCTGTTTTTT. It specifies CASTKNTGELFF.

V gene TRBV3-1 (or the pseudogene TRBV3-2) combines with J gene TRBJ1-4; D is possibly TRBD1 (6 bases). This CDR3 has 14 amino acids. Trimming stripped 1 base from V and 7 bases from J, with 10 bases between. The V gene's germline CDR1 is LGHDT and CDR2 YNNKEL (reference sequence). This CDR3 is CASSQVTGSEKLFF. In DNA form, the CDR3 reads TGTGCCAGCAGCCAAGTTACAGGGAGTGAAAAACTGTTTTTT.

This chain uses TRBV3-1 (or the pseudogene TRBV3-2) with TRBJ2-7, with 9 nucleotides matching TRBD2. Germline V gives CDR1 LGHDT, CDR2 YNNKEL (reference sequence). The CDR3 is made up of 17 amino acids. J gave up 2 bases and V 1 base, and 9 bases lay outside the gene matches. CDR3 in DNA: TGTGCCAGCAGCCAAGGATGGATGCGGGGGGGCGCCTACGAGCAGTACTTC. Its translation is CASSQGWMRGGAYEQYF.

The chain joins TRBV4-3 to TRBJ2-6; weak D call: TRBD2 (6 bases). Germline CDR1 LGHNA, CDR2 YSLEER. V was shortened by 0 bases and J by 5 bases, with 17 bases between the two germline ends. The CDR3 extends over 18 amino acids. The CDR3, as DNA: TGCGCCAGCAGCCAAGATGAAAGGGAGGAGAATCGGGCCAACGTCCTGACTTTC. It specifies CASSQDEREENRANVLTF.

The CDR3 DNA reads TGTGCCAGCAGCCGAGGACTAGCGGGGGGGTACGGTGAGCAGTTCTTC. It yields the protein CASSRGLAGGYGEQFF. V gene TRBV3-1 (or the pseudogene TRBV3-2) combines with J gene TRBJ2-1, with 15 bases aligning to TRBD2. CDR3 length: 16 residues. Unmatched junction bases numbered 7, after V lost 4 bases and J lost 9 bases. Germline values: CDR1 LGHDT, CDR2 YNNKEL (reference sequence).

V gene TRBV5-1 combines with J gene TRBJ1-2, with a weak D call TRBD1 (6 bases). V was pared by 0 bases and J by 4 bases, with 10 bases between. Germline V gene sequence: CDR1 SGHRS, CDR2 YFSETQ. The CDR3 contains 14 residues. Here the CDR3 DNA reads TGCGCCAGCAGCTTGGAGGGGGAGTCCTATGGCTACACCTTC. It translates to CASSLEGESYGYTF.

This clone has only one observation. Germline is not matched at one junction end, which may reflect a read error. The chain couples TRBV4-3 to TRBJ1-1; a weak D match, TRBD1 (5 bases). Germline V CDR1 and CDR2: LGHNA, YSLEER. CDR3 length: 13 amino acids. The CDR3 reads CASSQNEASRALF. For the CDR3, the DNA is TGCGCCAGCAGCCAAAACGAAGCTTCCAGGGCCCTTTTT.

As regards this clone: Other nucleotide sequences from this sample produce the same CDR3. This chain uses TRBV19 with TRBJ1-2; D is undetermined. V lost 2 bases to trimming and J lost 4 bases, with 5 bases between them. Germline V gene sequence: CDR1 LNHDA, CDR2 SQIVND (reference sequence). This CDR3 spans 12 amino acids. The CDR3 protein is CASSISVYGYTF. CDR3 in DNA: TGTGCCAGTAGTATATCGGTCTATGGCTACACCTTC.

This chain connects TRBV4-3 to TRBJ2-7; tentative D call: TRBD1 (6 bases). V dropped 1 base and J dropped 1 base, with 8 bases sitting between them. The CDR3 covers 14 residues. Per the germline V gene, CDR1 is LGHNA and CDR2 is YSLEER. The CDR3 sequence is CASSQGGQSYEQYF. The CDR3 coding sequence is TGCGCCAGCAGCCAAGGAGGACAGTCCTACGAGCAGTACTTC.

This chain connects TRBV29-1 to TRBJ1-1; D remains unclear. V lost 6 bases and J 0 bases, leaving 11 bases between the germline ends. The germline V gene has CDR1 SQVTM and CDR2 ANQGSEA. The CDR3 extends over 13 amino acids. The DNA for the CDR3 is TGCAGCGTGACGACAAACATGAACACTGAAGCTTTCTTT. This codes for CSVTTNMNTEAFF.